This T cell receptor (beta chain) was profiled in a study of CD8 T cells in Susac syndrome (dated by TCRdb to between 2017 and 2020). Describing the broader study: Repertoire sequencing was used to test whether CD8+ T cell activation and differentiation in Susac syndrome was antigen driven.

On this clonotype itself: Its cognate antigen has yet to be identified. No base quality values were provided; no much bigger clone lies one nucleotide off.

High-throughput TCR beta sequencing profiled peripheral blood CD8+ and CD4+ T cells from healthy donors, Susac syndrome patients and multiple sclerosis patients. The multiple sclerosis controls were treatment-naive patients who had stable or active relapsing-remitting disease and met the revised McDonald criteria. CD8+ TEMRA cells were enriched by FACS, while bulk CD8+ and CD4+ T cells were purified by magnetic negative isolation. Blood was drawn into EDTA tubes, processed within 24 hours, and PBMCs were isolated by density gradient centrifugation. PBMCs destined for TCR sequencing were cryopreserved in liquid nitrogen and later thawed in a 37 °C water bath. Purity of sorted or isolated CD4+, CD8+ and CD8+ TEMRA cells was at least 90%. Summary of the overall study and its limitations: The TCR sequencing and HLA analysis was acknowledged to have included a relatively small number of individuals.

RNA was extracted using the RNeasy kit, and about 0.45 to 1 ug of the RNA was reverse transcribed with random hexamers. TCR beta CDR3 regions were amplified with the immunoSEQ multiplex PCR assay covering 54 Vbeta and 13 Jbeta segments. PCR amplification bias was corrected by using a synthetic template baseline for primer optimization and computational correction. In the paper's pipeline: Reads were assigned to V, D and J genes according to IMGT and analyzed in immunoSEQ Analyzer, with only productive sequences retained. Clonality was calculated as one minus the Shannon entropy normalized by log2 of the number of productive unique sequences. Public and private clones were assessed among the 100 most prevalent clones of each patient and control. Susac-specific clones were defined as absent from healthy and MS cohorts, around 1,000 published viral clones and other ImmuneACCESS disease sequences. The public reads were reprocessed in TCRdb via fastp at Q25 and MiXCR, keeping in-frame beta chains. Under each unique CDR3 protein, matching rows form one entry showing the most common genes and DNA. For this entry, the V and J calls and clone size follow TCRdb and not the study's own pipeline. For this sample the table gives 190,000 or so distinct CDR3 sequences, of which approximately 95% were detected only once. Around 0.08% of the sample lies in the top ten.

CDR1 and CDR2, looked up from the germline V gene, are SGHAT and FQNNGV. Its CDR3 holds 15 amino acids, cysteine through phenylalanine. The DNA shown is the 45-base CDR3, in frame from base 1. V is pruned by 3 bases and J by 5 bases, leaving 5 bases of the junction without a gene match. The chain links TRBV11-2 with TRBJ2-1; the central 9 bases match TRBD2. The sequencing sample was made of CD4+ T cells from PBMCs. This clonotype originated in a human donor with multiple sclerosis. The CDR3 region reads CASSFFLAGHNEQFF. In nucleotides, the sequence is TGTGCCAGCAGCTTTTTCCTAGCGGGGCACAATGAGCAGTTCTTC.